Presented here are 21 T cell receptor beta chains from one specimen sequenced in a study of shared clonotypes between healthy human individuals. Only in-frame clones appear in the TCRdb table, and some are missing; sequencing was by immunoSEQ multiplex PCR. The profile covers over a million clones, with around 98% appearing a single time and roughly 0.42% taken by the ten largest. The sample consisted of naive CD4+ T cells sorted from blood. Subset given: CD45RA+ positively selected. The receptor set was obtained from a man aged 25-45 years in good health.

This chain uses TRBV10-2 with TRBJ2-3; TRBD2 aligns across 8 bases. This CDR3 has 14 amino acids. The trim removed 6 bases at V and 4 bases at J, leaving 6 bases unmatched. CDR1 WSHSY and CDR2 SAAADI come from the germline V gene. The DNA of the CDR3 is TGCGCCAGCAGCGGGACTAGTCGGGCAGATACGCAGTATTTT. Translating it yields CASSGTSRADTQYF.

The chain couples TRBV19 to TRBJ2-6; D possibly corresponds to TRBD2 (7 bases). The CDR3 is 19 amino acids. V was cut by 5 bases and J by 2 bases, with 22 bases left in between. In germline, CDR1 is LNHDA, CDR2 SQIVND (reference sequence). The CDR3 loop is CASSADRGAGKTGANVLTF. The CDR3 nucleotides read TGTGCCAGTAGTGCCGACCGGGGGGCCGGTAAAACTGGGGCCAACGTCCTGACTTTC.

The genes are TRBV29-1 and TRBJ2-5, with no clear D. V dropped 2 bases and J dropped 2 bases, with 15 bases sitting between them. Germline V gives CDR1 SQVTM, CDR2 ANQGSEA. This CDR3 has 15 amino acids. CDR3 in amino acids: CSVEFVTPKQETQYF. The CDR3, as DNA: TGCAGCGTTGAATTCGTGACACCCAAACAAGAGACCCAGTACTTC.

V usage is TRBV7-3 and J usage is TRBJ2-1; D is perhaps TRBD2 (5 bases). The germline gives CDR1 SGHTA, CDR2 FQGTGA. The CDR3 runs 14 residues. Trimming shortened V by 5 bases and J by 0 bases, and 8 bases separated the two germline ends. The CDR3 here is CASSGGSSYNEQFF. In DNA form, the CDR3 reads TGTGCCAGCAGCGGAGGTAGCTCCTACAATGAGCAGTTCTTC.

The V gene is TRBV21-1, the J gene TRBJ2-3. TRBV21-1 is deemed a pseudogene. The CDR3 spans 15 residues. The CDR3 loop reads CANGRQQRATDTQYF. The CDR3 DNA is TGTGCCAACGGTCGGCAGCAACGGGCCACAGATACGCAGTATTTT.

The CDR3 DNA follows: TGTGCCAGCAGGACCATAGGGACAGGGCCGGGCACAGATACGCAGTATTTT. Translated, it gives CASRTIGTGPGTDTQYF. V and J are TRBV2 and TRBJ2-3, with 9 bases that match TRBD1. Trimming cost V 6 bases and J 1 base; bases outside gene matches: 11. Germline V gene sequence: CDR1 SNHLY, CDR2 FYNNEI. The CDR3 runs 17 residues.

A remark on this clone: Other DNA sequences in the sample encode the same CDR3. The J gene is TRBJ2-7, the V gene TRBV7-2; D is ambiguous. The CDR3 is 12 residues long. Germline V gene sequence: CDR1 SGHTA, CDR2 FQGNSA. With 3 bases removed from V and 3 bases from J, the gap between germline ends came to 6 bases. The DNA for the CDR3 is TGTGCCAGCAGCTTTAGTGGCTACGAGCAGTACTTC. This translates into CASSFSGYEQYF.

This clone was observed a single time. The V gene is TRBV6-1, the J gene TRBJ2-4; TRBD1 matches 8 bases. This CDR3 contains 17 residues. Germline trimming cut 3 bases from V and 0 bases from J; bases unmatched to any gene: 7. Germline lookup yields CDR1 MNHNS and CDR2 SASEGT. CDR3 DNA: TGTGCCAGCAGTGACGTCGAGGGGACAGGAGCCAAAAACATTCAGTACTTC. Translated: CASSDVEGTGAKNIQYF.

The chain employs TRBV7-9 and TRBJ2-3, with TRBD2 as a possible D gene (5 bases). The ends were cut back, 2 bases at V and 10 bases at J, with 22 bases in the middle. Per the germline V gene, CDR1 is SEHNR and CDR2 is FQNEAQ (reference sequence). This CDR3 has 16 amino acids. The CDR3 sequence is CASSLRRTEGGMAQYF. Here the CDR3 DNA reads TGTGCCAGCAGCTTAAGAAGGACCGAGGGTGGAATGGCGCAGTATTTT.

The chain uses TRBV18 and TRBJ2-7, with D tentatively TRBD2 (6 bases). CDR3 length: 16 amino acids. CDR1 is KGHSH and CDR2 is LQKENI in the germline V gene. The V end lost 2 bases, the J end lost 3 bases, and 17 bases lay between the germline ends. The CDR3, as DNA: TGTGCCAGCTCACCAACCAGGCCGGGAGTGGGCTACGAGCAGTACTTC. Translated: CASSPTRPGVGYEQYF.

The V call is TRBV15, the J call TRBJ1-3; D might be TRBD1 (5 bases). The CDR3 is 13 residues long. The V gene's germline CDR1 is LNHNV and CDR2 YYDKDF (reference sequence). With 1 base removed from V and 6 bases from J, the gap between germline ends came to 7 bases. CDR3 region: CATSRGGLNTIYF. CDR3 sequence (DNA): TGTGCCACCAGCAGAGGGGGACTAAACACCATATATTTT.

The chain couples TRBV30 to TRBJ2-7, with 11 bases lining up with TRBD2. From germline, CDR1 is GTSNPN and CDR2 SVGIG (reference sequence). The length of the CDR3 is 13 residues. V gave up 2 bases and J gave up 6 bases; unmatched junction bases: 3. CDR3 protein: CAWSLAGGSEQYF. CDR3 nucleotides: TGTGCCTGGAGTCTAGCGGGAGGAAGCGAGCAGTACTTC.

The genes are TRBV15 and TRBJ2-2; D not certain. V was trimmed by 5 bases and J by 7 bases, leaving 8 bases between them. The CDR3 has 12 amino acids. From germline, CDR1 is LNHNV and CDR2 YYDKDF (reference sequence). CDR3 loop: CATSVLVGELFF. DNA of the CDR3: TGTGCCACCAGCGTTTTGGTCGGGGAGCTGTTTTTT.

This clone was seen just once. The rearrangement joins TRBV4-3 to TRBJ2-7; weak D call: TRBD2 (6 bases). The CDR3 covers 16 residues. Germline assignment: CDR1 LGHNA and CDR2 YSLEER. Between the trimmed V and J ends, which lost 2 bases and 1 base, there was a span of 15 bases. As DNA, the CDR3 is TGCGCCAGCAGCCAAACGCCGTTGGGACTTTCCTACGAGCAGTACTTC. Its protein product is CASSQTPLGLSYEQYF.

V and J are TRBV2 and TRBJ2-2, with 13 bases fitting TRBD2. Germline CDR1 and CDR2: SNHLY and FYNNEI. The length of the CDR3 is 18 residues. V lost 4 bases to trimming and J lost 0 bases; unmatched junction nucleotides: 5. The CDR3 DNA is TGTGCCAGCAGTGCGAGGACTAGCGGGAGATCGAACACCGGGGAGCTGTTTTTT. Translating gives CASSARTSGRSNTGELFF.

V usage is TRBV5-5 and J usage is TRBJ1-2; no firm D call. The length of the CDR3 is 12 residues. Germline CDR1 is SGHKS and CDR2 is YYEKEE (reference sequence). V lost 1 base, J lost 12 bases, and 13 bases lay in between. The CDR3 region has the DNA TGTGCCAGCAGCTTGTCAGTCTCGCGTGACACCTTC. Amino acid sequence: CASSLSVSRDTF.

The chain is built from TRBV5-1 and TRBJ2-1; 9 nucleotides align to TRBD1. The CDR3 runs 15 residues. V lost 0 bases to trimming and J lost 12 bases; unmatched junction nucleotides: 10. Per the germline V gene, CDR1 is SGHRS and CDR2 is YFSETQ. The CDR3 spells CASSLGHGTGRGQFF. In DNA form, the CDR3 reads TGCGCCAGCAGCTTGGGGCACGGGACAGGGAGGGGGCAGTTCTTC.

The chain carries TRBV5-1 and TRBJ2-7; either TRBD1 or TRBD2 may supply D (5 bases each). Per germline, CDR1 SGHRS and CDR2 YFSETQ. The CDR3 is made up of 17 amino acids. V shed 4 bases and J shed 2 bases, with 22 bases lying between them. This chain's CDR3 is CASSPRDGIWGTYEQYF. The DNA for the CDR3 is TGCGCCAGCAGCCCCCGGGACGGCATTTGGGGAACCTACGAGCAGTACTTC.

CDR3: CASSPFGELFF. For the CDR3, the DNA is TGTGCCAGCAGTCCCTTCGGGGAGCTGTTTTTT. The chain links TRBV28 to TRBJ2-2; D gene uncertain. Between the trimmed V and J ends, which lost 5 bases and 7 bases, there was a span of 5 bases. This CDR3 region has 11 residues. The germline V gene has CDR1 MDHEN and CDR2 SYDVKM.

The V gene is TRBV5-1, the J gene TRBJ2-7; D might be TRBD1 (5 bases). Germline loops: CDR1 SGHRS, CDR2 YFSETQ. Deletions cut 1 base from V and 4 bases from J, with 12 bases between. The CDR3 has 14 residues. The CDR3: CASSLRQGEYEQYF. CDR3 nucleotides: TGCGCCAGCAGCTTGAGGCAGGGCGAATACGAGCAGTACTTC.

The chain joins TRBV10-3 to TRBJ2-5, with D possibly TRBD2 on 5 matching bases. Germline V gene sequence: CDR1 ENHRY, CDR2 SYGVKD. V was clipped by 4 bases and J by 3 bases, with 12 bases between them. CDR3 length: 14 residues. The CDR3 DNA sequence: TGTGCCATCAGTGTATCCGGGAATAAAGAGACCCAGTACTTC. Encoded protein: CAISVSGNKETQYF.